This record looks at one T cell receptor beta chain sequence and its context. The data derive from a study of blood T cell repertoires in COVID-19. The CDR3 is 14 residues long. V lost 5 bases to trimming and J lost 6 bases; unmatched junction nucleotides: 7. The V gene's germline CDR1 is KGHSH and CDR2 LQKENI. Methods used by the authors: Estimated nucleated cell counts came from reference gene primer amplification. The protocol was immunoSEQ multiplex PCR, while the TCRdb copy is restricted to in-frame clones and leaves out a portion. V and J calls and clone size are those listed in that table; D and trimming were worked out from the DNA. The table records 300,000 to 400,000 clones, about nine tenths of them present only once.

The specimen sequenced was peripheral blood. This chain joins TRBV18 and TRBJ1-5; TRBD1 agrees at 7 bases. The receptor comes from a woman aged 45 to 65 with COVID-19, enrolled during active disease. The CDR3 coding sequence is TGTGCCAGCTCAGAGGAGAGGGGGCGTCAGCCCCAGCATTTT. Translated: CASSEERGRQPQHF.